This TCR beta chain derives from a study of OX40 agonist ivuxolimab in advanced cancers. Study at large: Hepatocellular carcinoma, melanoma, renal cell or head and neck cancer was diagnosed in the dose-escalation patients. Eligibility admitted prior anti-PD-1, anti-PD-L1 or anti-CTLA-4 therapy; around 41% had some. Findings and caveats of the study: Dose levels from 0.1 to 3.0 mg/kg saw CD4+ and CD8+ blood T cells expand clonally by week 6.

Trimming pared 0 bases from V and 6 bases from J, leaving 10 bases between. Germline values: CDR1 SGDLS, CDR2 YYNGEE. The CDR3 contains 14 residues. Details on this clone: The antigen remains undetermined.

This table comes from immunoSEQ multiplex PCR, and its TCRdb copy is limited to in-frame clones, with some not included. The sample gives tens of thousands of clones, approximately 80% of which show up once; about 15% is in the top ten. The sequences come from CD4+ or CD8+ T cells sorted from blood, collected in a trial of the OX40 agonist ivuxolimab. This chain connects TRBV9 to TRBJ2-1; D unresolved. The TCR originated in an adult with an advanced solid tumor such as melanoma, head and neck, liver or kidney cancer. The CDR3 DNA reads as TGTGCCAGCAGCGTAGGCATTGGTGGCAATGAGCAGTTCTTC. Translating gives CASSVGIGGNEQFF.